Here is one T cell receptor (beta chain) with its context. The antigen remains unidentified. The intended depth for sequencing was 1 in 200,000 to 1 in 1 million T cells. The method was immunoSEQ multiplex PCR; TCRdb's version includes in-frame clones alone and lacks a portion of them. The repertoire has 150,000 to 200,000 clones, nearly 90% of them found once; the top ten carry about 2.9%. The CDR3 totals 14 residues. The V end was cut by 0 bases, the J end by 3 bases, with 7 bases between. Germline V CDR1 and CDR2: SGHTA, FQGNSA. The data belong to a study of cytotoxic CD8 clonotypes in ibrutinib-treated CLL. Study observations and caveats: Baseline clonality was higher than in age-matched healthy donors and moved in step with circulating CD8+ T-cell counts.

The chain has TRBV7-2 and TRBJ2-3; D uncertain. Sequenced material: PBMCs, taken at disease progression, from a patient treated with ibrutinib. The TCR was taken from a human donor with chronic lymphocytic leukemia. CDR3 sequence (DNA): TGTGCCAGCAGCTTAGCGCTCGGGACAGATACGCAGTATTTT. Protein sequence: CASSLALGTDTQYF.